A single sample gave rise to the 4 T cell receptor beta chains below, sequenced in a study of tissue T cells after allogeneic stem cell transplantation. Sample time point: mouse harvest day 7 after allogeneic transplant. The graft held 10^6 splenic CD5+ T cells and 10^7 T-cell-depleted bone marrow cells. The assay was immunoSEQ multiplex PCR, and TCRdb's table has in-frame clones only and misses some. The profile shows a few thousand clones, under 55% of them singletons. The specimen sequenced was gut tissue. These receptors were obtained from a female BALB/c mouse given C57BL/6 T cells with graft-versus-host disease after an allogeneic hematopoietic cell transplant.

As for this clone: The listed genes are named as in mouse. The read stops 1 residue short of the end of the CDR3; the missing end is completed from the germline J gene. The J gene is TRBJ2-3, the V gene TRBV5, with 9 nucleotides matching TRBD2. The CDR3 totals 16 residues. CDR1 is LGHNA, CDR2 YNLKQL, per germline (reference sequence). V shed 4 bases, J shed 0 bases, and the junction held 5 bases outside the gene matches. The DNA read from the CDR3 is TGTGCCAGCAGCCCCCTGGGGGGGACTAGTGCAGAAACGCTGTAT. Encoded protein: CASSPLGGTSAETLY. The whole CDR3 protein reads CASSPLGGTSAETLYF.

Worth noting for this clone: The germline and genes are mouse ones. The CDR3 end lies 1 residue beyond the end of the read and is filled in from the germline J gene. This sequence joins TRBV5 and TRBJ2-1, with 8 bases aligning to TRBD1. V dropped 0 bases and J dropped 7; count of bases not matched to a gene: 2. Germline V gene lookup returns CDR1 LGHNA and CDR2 YNLKQL (reference sequence). This CDR3 is built from 14 residues. The CDR3 DNA, read in part, is TGTGCCAGCAGCCAAGATTGGGACAGGGCTGAGCAGTTC. This codes for CASSQDWDRAEQF. The whole CDR3 protein is CASSQDWDRAEQFF.

Concerning this clone itself: Each gene name is a mouse one. The read terminates 1 residue before the CDR3 end, so the remaining end is supplied by the germline J gene. The J gene is TRBJ1-1, the V gene TRBV1; D gene ambiguous. The CDR3 is made up of 14 amino acids. Trimming shortened V by 0 bases and J by 0 bases, and 5 bases separated the two germline ends. The germline gives CDR1 NSQYPW, CDR2 LRSPGD (reference sequence). The CDR3 spells CTCSADRTNTEVFF. The CDR3 DNA, read in part, is TGCACCTGCAGTGCAGACAGGACAAACACAGAAGTCTTC.

As for this clone: Genes and germline are mouse. The CDR3 is cut off 1 residue early in the read; its end comes from the germline J gene. This chain joins TRBV13-1 and TRBJ2-2; a possible D gene is TRBD2 (6 bases). With 3 bases removed from V and 0 bases from J, the gap between germline ends came to 12 bases. Germline-derived CDR1 and CDR2 are NSHNY and SYGAGN. The CDR3 is made up of 16 amino acids. The CDR3 sequence: CASSGGTHPNTGQLYF. CDR3 DNA (partial): TGTGCCAGCAGTGGCGGGACTCATCCAAACACCGGGCAGCTCTAC.